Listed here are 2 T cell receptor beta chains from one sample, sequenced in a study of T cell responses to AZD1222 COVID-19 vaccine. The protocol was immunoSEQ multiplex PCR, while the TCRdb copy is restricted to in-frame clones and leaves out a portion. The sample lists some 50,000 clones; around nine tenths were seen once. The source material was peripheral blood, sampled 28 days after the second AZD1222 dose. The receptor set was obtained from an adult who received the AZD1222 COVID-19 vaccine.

Here the CDR3 DNA reads TGCAGCGTTGATGTAGCGGGAGGGGGAAATGAGCAGTTCTTC. The encoded protein is CSVDVAGGGNEQFF. The chain is built from TRBV29-1 and TRBJ2-1; 11 bases are a match to TRBD2. The CDR3 contains 14 residues. V lost 3 bases to trimming and J lost 7 bases; unmatched junction nucleotides: 5. From germline, CDR1 is SQVTM and CDR2 ANQGSEA.

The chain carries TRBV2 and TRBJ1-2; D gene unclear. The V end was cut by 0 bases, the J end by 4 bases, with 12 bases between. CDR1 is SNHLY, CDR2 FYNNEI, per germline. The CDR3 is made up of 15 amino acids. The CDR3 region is CASSEALEFGYGYTF. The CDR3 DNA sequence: TGTGCCAGCAGTGAAGCTTTGGAGTTCGGCTATGGCTACACCTTC.